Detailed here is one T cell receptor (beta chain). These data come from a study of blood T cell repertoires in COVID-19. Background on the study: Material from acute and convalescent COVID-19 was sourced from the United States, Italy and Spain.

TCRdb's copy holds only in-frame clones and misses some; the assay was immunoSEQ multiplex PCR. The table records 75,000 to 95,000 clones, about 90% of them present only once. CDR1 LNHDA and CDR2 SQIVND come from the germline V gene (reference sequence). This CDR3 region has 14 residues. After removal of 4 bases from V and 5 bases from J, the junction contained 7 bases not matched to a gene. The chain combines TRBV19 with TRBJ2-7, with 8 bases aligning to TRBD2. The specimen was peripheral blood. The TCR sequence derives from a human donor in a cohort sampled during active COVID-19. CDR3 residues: CASSKSGSRNEQYF. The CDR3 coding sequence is TGTGCCAGTAGTAAAAGCGGGAGTAGAAACGAGCAGTACTTC.